This T cell receptor (beta chain) was obtained from a study of T cells in narcolepsy. For the study at large: Healthy controls were enrolled alongside patients with narcolepsy type 1 or type 2. Findings and caveats of the study: Autoreactive clone sequences were missing from some blood memory CD4+ repertoires. Reportedly, autoreactive clonotypes were serially detected in patients' blood but not controls'. HCRT-specific and TRIB2-specific autoreactive clonotypes appeared among same-patient CSF and blood CD4+ clonotypes.

Concerning this clone itself: Its cognate antigen is unknown.

The repertoire was sequenced with immunoSEQ multiplex PCR; TCRdb's copy has only in-frame clones and lacks some. The repertoire holds 30,000 or so clones, approximately 80% seen once, with roughly 1% in the top ten. The V segment lost 3 bases and the J segment 7 bases; nucleotides outside the gene matches: 8. The CDR3 spans 16 residues. Germline CDR1 SGHRS, CDR2 YFSETQ. The specimen was CD45RA- memory CD4+ T cells from PBMCs. This receptor was taken from a human donor with narcolepsy. V usage is TRBV5-1 and J usage is TRBJ1-6, with 9 bases lining up with TRBD1. CDR3 sequence: CASSWGPGQGNSPLHF. CDR3 DNA sequence: TGCGCCAGCAGCTGGGGGCCGGGACAGGGCAATTCACCCCTCCACTTT. The full variable domain, completed using reference TRBV5-1 and TRBJ1-6, is KAGVTQTPRYLIKTRGQQVTLSCSPISGHRSVSWYQQTPGQGLQFLFEYFSETQRNKGNFPGRFSGRQFSNSRSEMNVSTLELGDSALYLCASSWGPGQGNSPLHFGNGTRLTVT.